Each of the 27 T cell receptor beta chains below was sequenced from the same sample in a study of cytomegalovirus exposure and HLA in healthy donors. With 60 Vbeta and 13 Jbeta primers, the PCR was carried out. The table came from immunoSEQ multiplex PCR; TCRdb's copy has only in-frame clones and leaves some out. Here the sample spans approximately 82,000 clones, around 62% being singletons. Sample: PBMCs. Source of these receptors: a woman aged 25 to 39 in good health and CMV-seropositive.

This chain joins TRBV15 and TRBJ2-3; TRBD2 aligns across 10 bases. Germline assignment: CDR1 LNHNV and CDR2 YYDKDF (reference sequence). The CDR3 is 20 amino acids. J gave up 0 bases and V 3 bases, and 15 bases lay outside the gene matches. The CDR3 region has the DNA TGTGCCACCAGCAGCGGAGGGGGACTAGCGCGGCCTAAAAGCACAGATACGCAGTATTTT. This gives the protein CATSSGGGLARPKSTDTQYF.

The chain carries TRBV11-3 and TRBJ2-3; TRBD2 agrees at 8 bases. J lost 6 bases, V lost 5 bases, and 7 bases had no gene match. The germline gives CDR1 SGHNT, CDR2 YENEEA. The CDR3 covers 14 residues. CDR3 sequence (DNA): TGTGCCAGCAGCATGGTCGGACTAGCTGATACGCAGTATTTT. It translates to CASSMVGLADTQYF.

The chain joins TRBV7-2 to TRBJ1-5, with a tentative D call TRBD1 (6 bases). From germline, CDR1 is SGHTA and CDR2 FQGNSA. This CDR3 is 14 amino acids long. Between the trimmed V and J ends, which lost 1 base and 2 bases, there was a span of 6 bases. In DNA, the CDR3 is TGTGCCAGCAGCTTAGGACAGGGCAATCAGCCCCAGCATTTT. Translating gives CASSLGQGNQPQHF.

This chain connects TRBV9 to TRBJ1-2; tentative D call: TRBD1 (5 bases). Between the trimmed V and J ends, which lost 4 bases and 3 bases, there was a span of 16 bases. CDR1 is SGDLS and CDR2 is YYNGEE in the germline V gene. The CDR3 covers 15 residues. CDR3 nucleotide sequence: TGTGCCAGCAGCCCGACGACGTGGGGCGACTATGGCTACACCTTC. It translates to CASSPTTWGDYGYTF.

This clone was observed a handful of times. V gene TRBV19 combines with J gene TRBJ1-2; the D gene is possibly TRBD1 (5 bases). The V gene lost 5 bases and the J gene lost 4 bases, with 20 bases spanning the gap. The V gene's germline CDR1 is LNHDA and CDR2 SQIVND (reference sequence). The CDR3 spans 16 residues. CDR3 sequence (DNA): TGTGCCAGTAGTTTTTCGACAGAGACGGCAATCTATGGCTACACCTTC. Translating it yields CASSFSTETAIYGYTF.

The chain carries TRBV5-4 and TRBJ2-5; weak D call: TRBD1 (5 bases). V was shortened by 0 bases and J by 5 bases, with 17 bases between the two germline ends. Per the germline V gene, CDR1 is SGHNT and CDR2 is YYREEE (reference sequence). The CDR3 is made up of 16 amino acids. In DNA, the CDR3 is TGTGCCAGCAGCTTGGTCCAGGGCTTAAGCAGGGAGACCCAGTACTTC. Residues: CASSLVQGLSRETQYF.

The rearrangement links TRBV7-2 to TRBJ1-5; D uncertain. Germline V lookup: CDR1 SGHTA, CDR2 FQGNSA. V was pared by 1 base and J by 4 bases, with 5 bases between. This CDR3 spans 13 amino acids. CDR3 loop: CASSLDRNQPQHF. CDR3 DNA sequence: TGTGCCAGCAGCTTAGACAGAAATCAGCCCCAGCATTTT.

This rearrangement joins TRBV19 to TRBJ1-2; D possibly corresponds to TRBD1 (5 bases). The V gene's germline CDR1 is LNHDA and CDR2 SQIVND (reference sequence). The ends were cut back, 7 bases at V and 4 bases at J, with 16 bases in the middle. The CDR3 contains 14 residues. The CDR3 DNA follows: TGTGCCAGTAACGAAGGGGTTTTTCGCTATGGCTACACCTTC. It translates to CASNEGVFRYGYTF.

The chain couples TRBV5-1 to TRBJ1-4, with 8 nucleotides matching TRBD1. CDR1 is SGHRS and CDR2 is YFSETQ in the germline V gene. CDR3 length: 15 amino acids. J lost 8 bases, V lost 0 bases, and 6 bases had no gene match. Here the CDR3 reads CASSLVDRGGEKLFF. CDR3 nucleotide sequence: TGCGCCAGCAGCTTGGTTGACAGGGGAGGCGAAAAACTGTTTTTT.

The CDR3 region is CASKMGAGANYNEQFF. CDR3 DNA sequence: TGTGCCAGCAAAATGGGTGCGGGGGCCAACTACAATGAGCAGTTCTTC. The rearrangement joins TRBV27 to TRBJ2-1, with D perhaps TRBD2 (7 bases). V was trimmed by 7 bases and J by 3 bases, leaving 19 bases between them. The CDR3 is made up of 16 amino acids. CDR1 and CDR2 (germline): MNHEY, SMNVEV (reference sequence).

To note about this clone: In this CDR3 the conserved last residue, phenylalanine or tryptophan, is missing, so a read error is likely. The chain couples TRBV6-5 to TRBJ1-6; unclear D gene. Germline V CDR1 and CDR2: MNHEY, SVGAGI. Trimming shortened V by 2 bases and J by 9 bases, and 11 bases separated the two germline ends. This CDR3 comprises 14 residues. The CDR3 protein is CASSYTGSGSPLHL. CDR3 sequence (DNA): TGTGCCAGCAGTTACACGGGGTCCGGTTCACCCCTCCACCTT.

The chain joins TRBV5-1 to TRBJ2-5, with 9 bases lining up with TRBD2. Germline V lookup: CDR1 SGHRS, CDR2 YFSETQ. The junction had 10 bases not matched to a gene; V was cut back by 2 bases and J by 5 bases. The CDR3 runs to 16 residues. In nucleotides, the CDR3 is TGCGCCAGCAGCTTTGGCGGGGGGGCCGGAGGTGAGACCCAGTACTTC. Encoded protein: CASSFGGGAGGETQYF.

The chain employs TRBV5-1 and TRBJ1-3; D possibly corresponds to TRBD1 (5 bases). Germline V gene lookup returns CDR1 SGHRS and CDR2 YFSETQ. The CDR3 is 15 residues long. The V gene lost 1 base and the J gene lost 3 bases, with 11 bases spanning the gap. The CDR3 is CASSLTGDSGNTIYF. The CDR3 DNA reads TGCGCCAGCAGCTTGACTGGAGACAGTGGAAACACCATATATTTT.

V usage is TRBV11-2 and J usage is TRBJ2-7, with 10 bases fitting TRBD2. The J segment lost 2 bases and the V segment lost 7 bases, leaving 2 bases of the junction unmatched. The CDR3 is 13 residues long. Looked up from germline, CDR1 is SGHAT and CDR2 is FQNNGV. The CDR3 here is CASNLAGAYEQYF. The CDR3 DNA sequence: TGTGCCAGCAACCTAGCGGGGGCCTACGAGCAGTACTTC.

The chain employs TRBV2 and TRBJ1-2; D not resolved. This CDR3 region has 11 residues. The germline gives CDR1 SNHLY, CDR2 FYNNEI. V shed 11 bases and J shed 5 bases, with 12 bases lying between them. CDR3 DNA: TGTGCCGGCTACCAGAGGTATGGCTACACCTTC. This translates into CAGYQRYGYTF.

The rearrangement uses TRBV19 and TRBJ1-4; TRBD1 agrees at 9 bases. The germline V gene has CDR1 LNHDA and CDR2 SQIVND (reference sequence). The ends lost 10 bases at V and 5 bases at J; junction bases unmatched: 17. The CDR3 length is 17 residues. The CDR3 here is CATTGQGLDLGNEKLFF. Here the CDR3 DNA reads TGTGCCACCACCGGACAGGGGTTGGATTTGGGGAATGAAAAACTGTTTTTT.

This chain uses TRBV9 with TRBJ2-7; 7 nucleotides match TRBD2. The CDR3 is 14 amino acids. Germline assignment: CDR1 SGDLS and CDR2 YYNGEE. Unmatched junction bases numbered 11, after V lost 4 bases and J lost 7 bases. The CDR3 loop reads CASSSTGGGREQYF. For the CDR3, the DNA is TGTGCCAGCAGCTCAACGGGCGGGGGTCGTGAGCAGTACTTC.

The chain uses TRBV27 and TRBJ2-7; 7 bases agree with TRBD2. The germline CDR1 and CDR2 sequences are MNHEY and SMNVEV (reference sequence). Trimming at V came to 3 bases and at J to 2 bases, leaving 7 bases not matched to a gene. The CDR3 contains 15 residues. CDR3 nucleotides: TGTGCCAGCAGTTTGGAAACGGGGGGACCCTACGAGCAGTACTTC. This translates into CASSLETGGPYEQYF.

The CDR3 sequence is CASSIKQGRGTEAFF. The CDR3 nucleotides are TGTGCCAGTAGTATTAAACAGGGTCGGGGCACTGAAGCTTTCTTT. The chain has TRBV19 and TRBJ1-1; D is possibly TRBD1 (6 bases). V lost 3 bases, J lost 4 bases, and 15 bases lay in between. CDR3 length equals 15 residues. Germline-derived CDR1 and CDR2 are LNHDA and SQIVND (reference sequence).

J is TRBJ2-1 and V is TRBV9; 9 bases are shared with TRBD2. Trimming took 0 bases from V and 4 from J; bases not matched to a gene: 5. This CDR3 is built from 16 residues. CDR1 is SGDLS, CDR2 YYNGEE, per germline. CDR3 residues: CASSVASGTAYNEQFF. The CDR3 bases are TGTGCCAGCAGCGTAGCTAGCGGGACAGCATACAATGAGCAGTTCTTC.

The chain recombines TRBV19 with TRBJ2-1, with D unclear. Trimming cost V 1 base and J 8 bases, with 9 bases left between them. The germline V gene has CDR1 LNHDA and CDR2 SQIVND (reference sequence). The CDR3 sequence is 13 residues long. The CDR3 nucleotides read TGTGCCAGTAGTATAGCTCTAGAATATGAGCAGTTCTTC. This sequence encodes CASSIALEYEQFF.

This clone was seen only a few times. The CDR3 nucleotides are TGTGCCAGTAGGCCAGGGGGCGATGGGGTCGGCCAGCCCCAGCATTTT. It yields the protein CASRPGGDGVGQPQHF. J is TRBJ1-5 and V is TRBV19; 8 bases are a match to TRBD1. Germline V lookup: CDR1 LNHDA, CDR2 SQIVND (reference sequence). V was clipped by 6 bases and J by 7 bases; unmatched bases: 14. The CDR3 is 16 residues long.

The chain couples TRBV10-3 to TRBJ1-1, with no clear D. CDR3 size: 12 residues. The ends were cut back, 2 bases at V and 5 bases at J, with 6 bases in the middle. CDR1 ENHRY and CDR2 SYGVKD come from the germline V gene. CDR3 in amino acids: CAISERETEAFF. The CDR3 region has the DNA TGTGCCATCAGTGAGAGGGAGACTGAAGCTTTCTTT.

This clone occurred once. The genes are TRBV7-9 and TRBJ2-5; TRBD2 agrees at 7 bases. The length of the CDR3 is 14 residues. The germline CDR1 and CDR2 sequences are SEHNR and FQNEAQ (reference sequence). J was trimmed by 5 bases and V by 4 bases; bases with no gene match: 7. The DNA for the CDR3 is TGTGCCAGCAGCTCCCGACTAGCTGAGGAGACCCAGTACTTC. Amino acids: CASSSRLAEETQYF.

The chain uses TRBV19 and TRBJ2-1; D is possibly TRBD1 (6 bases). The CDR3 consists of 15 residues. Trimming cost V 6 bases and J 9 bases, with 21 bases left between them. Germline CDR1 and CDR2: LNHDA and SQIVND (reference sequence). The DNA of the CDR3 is TGTGCCAGTAGAGGGGGAGTGGCGGAGTATGGTGAGCAGTTCTTC. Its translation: CASRGGVAEYGEQFF.

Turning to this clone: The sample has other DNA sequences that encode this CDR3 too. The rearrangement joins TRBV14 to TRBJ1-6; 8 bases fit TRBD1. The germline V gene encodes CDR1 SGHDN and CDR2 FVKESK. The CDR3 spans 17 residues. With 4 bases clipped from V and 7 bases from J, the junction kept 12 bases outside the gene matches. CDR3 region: CASSRTGGTKRNSPLHF. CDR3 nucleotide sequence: TGTGCCAGCAGCCGTACAGGGGGGACGAAGCGGAATTCACCCCTCCACTTT.

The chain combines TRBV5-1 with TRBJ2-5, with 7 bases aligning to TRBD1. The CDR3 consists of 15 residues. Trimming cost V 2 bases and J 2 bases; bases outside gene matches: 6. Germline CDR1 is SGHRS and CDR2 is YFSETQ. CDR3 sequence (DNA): TGCGCCAGCAGCTTAGGACAGGTTGGGCAAGAGACCCAGTACTTC. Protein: CASSLGQVGQETQYF. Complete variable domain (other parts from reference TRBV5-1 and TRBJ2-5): KAGVTQTPRYLIKTRGQQVTLSCSPISGHRSVSWYQQTPGQGLQFLFEYFSETQRNKGNFPGRFSGRQFSNSRSEMNVSTLELGDSALYLCASSLGQVGQETQYFGPGTRLLVL.